The 4 T cell receptor beta chains listed next were all sequenced from one sample in a study of technical replicates of blood from a handful of donors. Libraries were prepared by immunoSEQ multiplex PCR; TCRdb keeps only in-frame clonotypes and omits some of them. The top ten clones hold 0.3% to 0.35% of a sample with about 95,000 clones, about 95% of them seen once. The specimen was T cells isolated from PBMCs. The receptors come from a human donor in good health.

The chain is built from TRBV10-2 and TRBJ1-5; D may be TRBD1 (6 bases). CDR1 WSHSY and CDR2 SAAADI come from the germline V gene. CDR3 length: 17 amino acids. Trimming cost V 2 bases and J 2 bases, with 16 bases left between them. The CDR3 DNA sequence: TGCGCCAGCAGTGAGACAGGCCTAGGGGGGGGCAATCAGCCCCAGCATTTT. As protein: CASSETGLGGGNQPQHF.

This clone was detected a few times. The chain employs TRBV9 and TRBJ1-1; D remains ambiguous. Germline assignment: CDR1 SGDLS and CDR2 YYNGEE. V lost 3 bases to trimming and J lost 1 base, with 10 bases between them. This CDR3 has 14 amino acids. Here the CDR3 DNA reads TGTGCCAGCAGCGGATATCAGAAGAACACTGAAGCTTTCTTT. It specifies CASSGYQKNTEAFF.

The rearrangement joins TRBV1 to TRBJ2-1; the table's D call of TRBD2 was not tested on the DNA. TRBV1 is termed a pseudogene. The CDR3 extends over 13 amino acids. Here the CDR3 reads CTSSRTMHFEQFF. The CDR3 DNA follows: TGCACCAGCAGCCGGACTATGCATTTTGAGCAGTTCTTC.

The J gene is TRBJ2-1, the V gene TRBV30; 7 positions agree with TRBD2. Per the germline V gene, CDR1 is GTSNPN and CDR2 is SVGIG (reference sequence). V lost 2 bases and J lost 5; bases outside the gene matches: 12. This CDR3 has 16 residues. This CDR3 reads CAWSQRGGYLNNEQFF. CDR3 nucleotides: TGTGCCTGGAGTCAACGGGGAGGGTATCTGAACAATGAGCAGTTCTTC.